The source of this T cell receptor (beta chain) is a study of cytomegalovirus exposure and HLA in healthy donors. Study observations and caveats: Among immune exposure information, only CMV serostatus was available.

13 Jbeta primers and 60 Vbeta primers were used for the PCR. The method was immunoSEQ multiplex PCR; TCRdb's version includes in-frame clones alone and lacks a portion of them. The sample has tens of thousands of clones, approximately 75% seen once. The CDR3 is 14 residues long. V shed 5 bases and J shed 4 bases, with 11 bases lying between them. Germline V lookup: CDR1 SGHAT, CDR2 FQNNGV. As to this clone: Its antigen remains unknown.

This clonotype was sampled from a woman aged 40 to 50 in good health and CMV-seronegative. This rearrangement joins TRBV11-2 to TRBJ1-4; the D gene is possibly TRBD1 (6 bases). The sample consisted of PBMCs. The CDR3 region is CASSNNRVNEKLFF. For the CDR3, the DNA is TGTGCCAGCAGCAACAACAGGGTTAATGAAAAACTGTTTTTT. Full variable domain (rest looked up from reference TRBV11-2 and TRBJ1-4): EAGVAQSPRYKIIEKRQSVAFWCNPISGHATLYWYQQILGQGPKLLIQFQNNGVVDDSQLPKDRFSAERLKGVDSTLKIQPAKLEDSAVYLCASSNNRVNEKLFFGSGTQLSVL.